This T cell receptor (beta chain) derives from a study of blood T cell repertoires in COVID-19. The wider study: The cDNA or gDNA used as material had been derived from T cells, B-cell-depleted T cells, or PBMCs.

Measured with immunoSEQ multiplex PCR; TCRdb has only the in-frame clones, and not every one. The sample has 62,000 or so clones; 65% to 90% are singletons. V lost 4 bases to trimming and J lost 4 bases; unmatched junction nucleotides: 7. CDR3 length equals 15 residues. Germline V gene sequence: CDR1 SGHDT, CDR2 YYEEEE. This clone was picked up one time. This chain connects TRBV5-6 to TRBJ1-4; 7 nucleotides match TRBD1. This clonotype was sampled from an older woman with acute or convalescent COVID-19. Material for sequencing was peripheral blood. CDR3 loop: CASSTRDRFNEKLFF. As DNA, the CDR3 is TGTGCCAGCAGCACGCGGGACAGATTTAATGAAAAACTGTTTTTT.